These T cell receptor beta chains were read from a single sample in a study of PD-L1 blockade in urothelial cancer. Assay: immunoSEQ multiplex PCR; the TCRdb copy retains only in-frame clones and omits some. The table lists 90,000 to 100,000 clones, roughly 90% of them singletons, with around 1.5% in the top ten. Sequenced here: PBMCs, sampled around atezolizumab (anti-PD-L1) treatment. These receptors all come from a man aged 55-75 years with urothelial cancer. Each CDR3 is given with its conserved first and last residue. D genes are given only for firm matches. Not every row has a clone size; where given, it reads once, few, many or a size class.

d_gene: NA
v_gene: TRBV5-4
abundance: NA
j_gene: TRBJ1-2
CDR3aa: CASSSTAYYGYTF
CDR3nt: TGTGCCAGCAGCTCCACAGCCTACTATGGCTACACCTTC

d_gene: TRBD2
v_gene: TRBV5-8
abundance: NA
j_gene: TRBJ2-5
CDR3aa: CASRGGGGETQYF
CDR3nt: TGTGCCAGCAGGGGCGGGGGTGGAGAGACCCAGTACTTC

d_gene: NA
v_gene: TRBV5-8
abundance: NA
j_gene: TRBJ1-5
CDR3aa: CASSRGGSNQPQHF
CDR3nt: TGTGCCAGCAGCCGCGGGGGGAGCAATCAGCCCCAGCATTTT

d_gene: NA
v_gene: TRBV9
abundance: NA
j_gene: TRBJ1-1
CDR3aa: CASSPTGYAEAFF
CDR3nt: TGTGCCAGCAGCCCAACAGGGTACGCTGAAGCTTTCTTT

d_gene: TRBD2
v_gene: TRBV9
abundance: NA
j_gene: TRBJ2-3
CDR3aa: CASSVGASGGYTDTQYF
CDR3nt: TGTGCCAGCAGCGTAGGGGCTAGCGGGGGGTACACAGATACGCAGTATTTT

d_gene: TRBD2
v_gene: TRBV10-3
abundance: NA
j_gene: TRBJ2-1
CDR3aa: CAISQTGLVNEQFF
CDR3nt: TGTGCCATCAGTCAAACGGGACTAGTAAATGAGCAGTTCTTC

d_gene: NA
v_gene: TRBV5-1
abundance: few
j_gene: TRBJ2-1
CDR3aa: CASSLGSGYNEQFF
CDR3nt: TGCGCCAGCAGCTTGGGATCAGGGTACAATGAGCAGTTCTTC

d_gene: NA
v_gene: TRBV12-5
abundance: NA
j_gene: TRBJ2-5
CDR3aa: CASGPWEAVEETQYF
CDR3nt: TGTGCTAGTGGCCCCTGGGAAGCGGTTGAAGAGACCCAGTACTTC

d_gene: NA
v_gene: TRBV19
abundance: NA
j_gene: TRBJ2-5
CDR3aa: CASSSRAETQYF
CDR3nt: TGTGCCAGTAGTTCCCGAGCGGAGACCCAGTACTTC

d_gene: TRBD2
v_gene: TRBV27
abundance: NA
j_gene: TRBJ2-5
CDR3aa: CASSPTTTAGGETQYF
CDR3nt: TGTGCCAGCAGCCCCACTACCACAGCGGGAGGAGAGACCCAGTACTTC

d_gene: NA
v_gene: TRBV5-1
abundance: NA
j_gene: TRBJ2-3
CDR3aa: CASSHSFGGNTDTQYF
CDR3nt: TGCGCCAGCAGCCATTCGTTCGGGGGAAACACAGATACGCAGTATTTT

d_gene: TRBD2
v_gene: TRBV27
abundance: NA
j_gene: TRBJ2-5
CDR3aa: CASSPGRSETQYF
CDR3nt: TGTGCCAGCAGTCCCGGGAGGTCGGAGACCCAGTACTTC

d_gene: NA
v_gene: TRBV5-6
abundance: NA
j_gene: TRBJ2-1
CDR3aa: CASSFGTEQFF
CDR3nt: TGTGCCAGCAGCTTTGGGACAGAGCAGTTCTTC

d_gene: NA
v_gene: TRBV7-9
abundance: NA
j_gene: TRBJ2-6
CDR3aa: CASSSFAGRGANVLTF
CDR3nt: TGTGCCAGCAGCTCATTTGCGGGGCGAGGGGCCAACGTCCTGACTTTC

d_gene: TRBD1
v_gene: TRBV7-8
abundance: NA
j_gene: TRBJ1-1
CDR3aa: CASSLFARGNPDTEAFF
CDR3nt: TGTGCCAGCAGCTTATTCGCCAGGGGGAATCCAGACACTGAAGCTTTCTTT

d_gene: TRBD1
v_gene: TRBV10-3
abundance: NA
j_gene: TRBJ1-6
CDR3aa: CAISIQGFSPLHF
CDR3nt: TGTGCCATCAGCATACAGGGGTTTTCACCCCTCCACTTT

d_gene: TRBD2
v_gene: TRBV7-9
abundance: NA
j_gene: TRBJ2-1
CDR3aa: CASSLAGGREQFF
CDR3nt: TGTGCCAGCAGCTTAGCGGGAGGGCGGGAGCAGTTCTTC

d_gene: TRBD1
v_gene: TRBV2
abundance: few
j_gene: TRBJ1-6
CDR3aa: CASQQGNNSPLHF
CDR3nt: TGTGCCAGCCAACAGGGGAATAATTCACCCCTCCACTTT

d_gene: TRBD2
v_gene: TRBV5-6
abundance: NA
j_gene: TRBJ2-2
CDR3aa: CASSLTSGRVNTGELFF
CDR3nt: TGTGCCAGCAGCTTGACTAGCGGGAGGGTTAACACCGGGGAGCTGTTTTTT

d_gene: TRBD1
v_gene: TRBV15
abundance: NA
j_gene: TRBJ2-5
CDR3aa: CATSRAGQGSWETQYF
CDR3nt: TGTGCCACCAGCAGAGCTGGACAGGGAAGTTGGGAGACCCAGTACTTC

d_gene: NA
v_gene: TRBV10-3
abundance: NA
j_gene: TRBJ1-3
CDR3aa: CAISESKSGDTIYF
CDR3nt: TGTGCCATCAGTGAGTCGAAGTCCGGAGACACCATATATTTT

d_gene: TRBD2
v_gene: TRBV9
abundance: NA
j_gene: TRBJ2-7
CDR3aa: CASSPQGGGAPHEQYF
CDR3nt: TGTGCCAGCAGCCCCCAGGGCGGGGGGGCTCCCCACGAGCAGTACTTC

d_gene: NA
v_gene: TRBV19
abundance: NA
j_gene: TRBJ1-1
CDR3aa: CASSPRFQAGNTEAFF
CDR3nt: TGTGCCAGTAGTCCGAGGTTTCAGGCGGGGAACACTGAAGCTTTCTTT

d_gene: NA
v_gene: TRBV19
abundance: NA
j_gene: TRBJ1-2
CDR3aa: CASMTSEGRLDYGYTF
CDR3nt: TGTGCCAGTATGACCTCGGAGGGGCGGTTGGACTATGGCTACACCTTC

d_gene: TRBD1
v_gene: TRBV19
abundance: NA
j_gene: TRBJ1-2
CDR3aa: CASSGQVINYGYTF
CDR3nt: TGTGCCAGTAGCGGACAGGTTATAAACTATGGCTACACCTTC

d_gene: NA
v_gene: TRBV5-1
abundance: NA
j_gene: TRBJ2-5
CDR3aa: CASSLVIRGETQYF
CDR3nt: TGCGCCAGCAGCTTGGTGATCAGGGGTGAGACCCAGTACTTC

d_gene: TRBD1
v_gene: TRBV18
abundance: NA
j_gene: TRBJ2-7
CDR3aa: CASSPNPPGQSYEQYF
CDR3nt: TGTGCCAGCTCACCAAACCCCCCGGGACAGTCCTACGAGCAGTACTTC

d_gene: NA
v_gene: TRBV7-9
abundance: NA
j_gene: TRBJ1-2
CDR3aa: CASSLVGRGNYGYTF
CDR3nt: TGTGCCAGCAGCTTAGTGGGCAGGGGAAACTATGGCTACACCTTC

d_gene: TRBD1
v_gene: TRBV5-1
abundance: NA
j_gene: TRBJ2-7
CDR3aa: CASSGRRDRGPDEQYF
CDR3nt: TGCGCCAGCAGCGGGCGCCGGGACAGGGGGCCCGACGAGCAGTACTTC

d_gene: NA
v_gene: TRBV29-1
abundance: NA
j_gene: TRBJ2-2
CDR3aa: CSVGRGSTGELFF
CDR3nt: TGCAGCGTTGGCAGGGGTAGCACCGGGGAGCTGTTTTTT

d_gene: NA
v_gene: TRBV28
abundance: NA
j_gene: TRBJ2-7
CDR3aa: CASSSSGLSYEQYF
CDR3nt: TGTGCCAGCAGTTCCAGCGGGCTCTCCTACGAGCAGTACTTC

d_gene: NA
v_gene: TRBV28
abundance: NA
j_gene: TRBJ1-1
CDR3aa: CASKQAMNTEAFF
CDR3nt: TGTGCCAGCAAGCAGGCCATGAACACTGAAGCTTTCTTT

d_gene: TRBD2
v_gene: TRBV11-2
abundance: NA
j_gene: TRBJ2-7
CDR3aa: CASRKGLAFHEQYF
CDR3nt: TGTGCCAGCAGAAAGGGACTAGCTTTCCACGAGCAGTACTTC

d_gene: NA
v_gene: TRBV16
abundance: NA
j_gene: TRBJ2-7
CDR3aa: CASSQSEIASSYEQYF
CDR3nt: TGTGCCAGCAGCCAATCGGAGATAGCTTCCTCCTACGAGCAGTACTTC

d_gene: NA
v_gene: TRBV5-1
abundance: NA
j_gene: TRBJ2-1
CDR3aa: CASSLGRGNEQFF
CDR3nt: TGCGCCAGCAGCTTGGGCAGGGGCAATGAGCAGTTCTTC

d_gene: TRBD1
v_gene: TRBV7-6
abundance: NA
j_gene: TRBJ2-1
CDR3aa: CASSSRGGQPLNEQFF
CDR3nt: TGTGCCAGCAGCTCGCGAGGGGGACAGCCTCTCAATGAGCAGTTCTTC

d_gene: TRBD1
v_gene: TRBV4-2
abundance: NA
j_gene: TRBJ1-4
CDR3aa: CASSPGQGADEKLFF
CDR3nt: TGTGCCAGCAGCCCAGGACAGGGGGCGGATGAAAAACTGTTTTTT

d_gene: NA
v_gene: TRBV30
abundance: NA
j_gene: TRBJ2-7
CDR3aa: CTWGRDEQYF
CDR3nt: TGTACCTGGGGGCGGGACGAGCAGTACTTC

d_gene: TRBD1
v_gene: TRBV7-2
abundance: NA
j_gene: TRBJ1-1
CDR3aa: CASSSRTGEPEAFF
CDR3nt: TGTGCCAGCAGCTCACGGACAGGGGAGCCTGAAGCTTTCTTT

d_gene: TRBD1
v_gene: TRBV11-2
abundance: few
j_gene: TRBJ2-2
CDR3aa: CASSLMGQGSTGELFF
CDR3nt: TGTGCCAGCAGCTTGATGGGACAGGGTTCCACCGGGGAGCTGTTTTTT

d_gene: TRBD1
v_gene: TRBV18
abundance: NA
j_gene: TRBJ1-5
CDR3aa: CASSPSPGTGYGNQPQHF
CDR3nt: TGTGCCAGCTCACCGTCCCCCGGGACAGGGTACGGAAATCAGCCCCAGCATTTT

d_gene: NA
v_gene: TRBV7-2
abundance: NA
j_gene: TRBJ1-1
CDR3aa: CASSPGTANTEAFF
CDR3nt: TGTGCCAGCAGCCCAGGGACTGCGAACACTGAAGCTTTCTTT

d_gene: TRBD1
v_gene: TRBV6-1
abundance: NA
j_gene: TRBJ2-4
CDR3aa: CASSEEDRVGDIQYF
CDR3nt: TGTGCCAGCAGTGAAGAGGACAGGGTGGGCGACATTCAGTACTTC

d_gene: NA
v_gene: TRBV21-1
abundance: NA
j_gene: TRBJ2-6
CDR3aa: CASSKGTAGANVLTF
CDR3nt: TGTGCCAGCAGCAAAGGTACAGCTGGGGCCAACGTCCTGACTTTC

d_gene: TRBD1
v_gene: TRBV30
abundance: NA
j_gene: TRBJ2-5
CDR3aa: CAWTAGTGGETQYF
CDR3nt: TGTGCCTGGACCGCCGGGACAGGCGGGGAGACCCAGTACTTC

d_gene: NA
v_gene: TRBV5-6
abundance: NA
j_gene: TRBJ2-1
CDR3aa: CASSLSGGQFF
CDR3nt: TGTGCCAGCAGCTTGTCGGGTGGCCAGTTCTTC

d_gene: NA
v_gene: TRBV6-5
abundance: NA
j_gene: TRBJ2-5
CDR3aa: CASSYPDSQETQYF
CDR3nt: TGTGCCAGCAGTTACCCGGACAGCCAAGAGACCCAGTACTTC

d_gene: NA
v_gene: TRBV7-8
abundance: NA
j_gene: TRBJ2-7
CDR3aa: CASSKMGGAAYEQYF
CDR3nt: TGTGCCAGCAGCAAGATGGGGGGAGCCGCCTACGAGCAGTACTTC